Detailed here is one T cell receptor beta chain. Its antigen is unidentified. Some clones are missing from TCRdb's copy, which holds only in-frame ones; the method was immunoSEQ multiplex PCR. The sample lists roughly 73,000 clones; 87% were seen once. Trimming took 4 bases from V and 10 from J, leaving 20 bases between them. This CDR3 contains 14 residues. CDR1 and CDR2 (germline): SGHNT, YYREEE (reference sequence). These data come from a study of graft-versus-host responses after intestinal transplantation. The sample here was unstimulated CD8+ T cells sorted from spleen or lymph node cells, taken before transplant. The TCR was taken from a human donor who was the organ donor for an intestinal transplant. The chain joins TRBV5-4 to TRBJ1-1; D not resolved. The CDR3 DNA reads as TGTGCCAGCAGCCCAGAAGTGGTGGCCTTAAGAGCTTTCTTT. Its protein product is CASSPEVVALRAFF.